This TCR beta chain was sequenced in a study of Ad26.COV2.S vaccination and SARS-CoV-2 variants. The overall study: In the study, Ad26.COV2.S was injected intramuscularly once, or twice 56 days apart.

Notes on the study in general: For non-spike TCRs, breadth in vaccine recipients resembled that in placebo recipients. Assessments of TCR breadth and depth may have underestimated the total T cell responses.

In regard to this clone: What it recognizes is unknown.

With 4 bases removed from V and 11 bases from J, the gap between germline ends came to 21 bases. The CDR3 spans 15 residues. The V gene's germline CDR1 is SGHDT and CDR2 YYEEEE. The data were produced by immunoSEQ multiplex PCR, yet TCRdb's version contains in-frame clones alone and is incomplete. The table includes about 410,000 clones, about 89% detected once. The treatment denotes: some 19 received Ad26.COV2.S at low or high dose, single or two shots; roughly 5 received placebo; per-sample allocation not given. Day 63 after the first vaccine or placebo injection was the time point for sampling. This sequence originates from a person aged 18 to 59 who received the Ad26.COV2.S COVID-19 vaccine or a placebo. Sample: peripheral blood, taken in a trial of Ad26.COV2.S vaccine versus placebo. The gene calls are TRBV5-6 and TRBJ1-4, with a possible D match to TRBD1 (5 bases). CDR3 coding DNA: TGTGCCAGCAGCCAGGGACCGTCGACAATGATCAAACTGTTTTTT. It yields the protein CASSQGPSTMIKLFF.